Shown below are 32 T cell receptor beta chains from a single sample sequenced in a study of identical twins. TCRdb used MiXCR to reprocess the 5' RACE reads, holding one entry per CDR3 protein. The sample holds approximately 500,000 distinct CDR3 sequences, approximately 25% seen once. The data were also submitted as part of a second study, on T cells expressing NK-cell markers.

The sample taken for sequencing was CD4+ T cells sorted from blood. These receptors originate from a woman under 30 in good health.

The chain links TRBV9 to TRBJ2-5; D unclear. Per the germline V gene, CDR1 is SGDLS and CDR2 is YYNGEE. V lost 4 bases, J lost 3 bases, and 13 bases lay in between. This CDR3 spans 14 amino acids. In nucleotides, the CDR3 is TGTGCCAGCAGCCTTAGCTATTTGAAAGAGACCCAGTACTTC. Protein: CASSLSYLKETQYF.

Written as DNA, the CDR3 is TGTGCCAGCAGCTTAAGGTCGGGGATTGGGAATGAGCAGTTCTTC. Its protein product is CASSLRSGIGNEQFF. J is TRBJ2-1 and V is TRBV11-3, with D possibly TRBD2 on 5 matching bases. CDR3 length: 15 residues. CDR1 and CDR2 (germline): SGHNT, YENEEA. The germline V and J ends were trimmed by 2 bases and 7 bases, with 15 bases remaining between them.

In this sample, this clonotype turned up a few times. The gene calls are TRBV2 and TRBJ1-2; a weak D match, TRBD1 (5 bases). The germline gives CDR1 SNHLY, CDR2 FYNNEI. The V and J ends lost 6 bases and 5 bases respectively, with 19 bases between them. CDR3 length: 15 residues. CDR3 amino acids: CASRDPRVHSYGYTF. For the CDR3, the DNA is TGTGCCAGCAGGGATCCCAGGGTGCATAGTTATGGCTACACCTTC.

The table lists this clonotype with many counts. The rearrangement links TRBV12-3 or TRBV12-4 to TRBJ2-3; D remains ambiguous. CDR3 length equals 13 residues. Trimming pared 4 bases from V and 0 bases from J, leaving 5 bases between. As DNA, the CDR3 is TGTGCCAGCAGTTCCGAGAGCACAGATACGCAGTATTTT. Translated, it gives CASSSESTDTQYF.

The table lists this clonotype with a count of one. J is TRBJ2-7 and V is TRBV20-1; tentatively, D is TRBD1 (5 bases). Trimming stripped 4 bases from V and 2 bases from J, with 12 bases between. Germline V gives CDR1 DFQATT, CDR2 SNEGSKA (reference sequence). This CDR3 comprises 13 residues. CDR3 nucleotide sequence: TGCAGTGCTAATGGCAGGGTTGCCTACGAGCAGTACTTC. Encoded protein: CSANGRVAYEQYF.

This chain links TRBV20-1 with TRBJ2-2; 13 nucleotides line up with TRBD2. V was clipped by 2 bases and J by 6 bases; unmatched bases: 3. The CDR3 loop spans 15 amino acids. Looked up from germline, CDR1 is DFQATT and CDR2 is SNEGSKA (reference sequence). The CDR3 loop reads CSARLGLAGAGELFF. The DNA of the CDR3 is TGCAGTGCTAGACTAGGACTAGCGGGAGCCGGGGAGCTGTTTTTT.

V is TRBV29-1 and J is TRBJ2-5; D remains ambiguous. V was pared by 4 bases and J by 4 bases, with 13 bases between. Germline V gene sequence: CDR1 SQVTM, CDR2 ANQGSEA. The CDR3 is 13 residues long. CDR3 protein: CSVGVVIPETQYF. CDR3 nucleotides: TGCAGCGTTGGGGTTGTCATACCAGAGACCCAGTACTTC.

This clonotype appeared many times. CDR3 DNA: TGTGCCAGCAGCGGGAGGGGTGGTACAGAAGAGACCCAGTACTTC. Translation gives CASSGRGGTEETQYF. The chain is built from TRBV5-5 and TRBJ2-5; 7 bases agree with TRBD2. The germline CDR1 and CDR2 sequences are SGHKS and YYEKEE (reference sequence). After removal of 4 bases from V and 3 bases from J, the junction contained 9 bases not matched to a gene. The CDR3 spans 15 residues.

The sample holds many counts of this clonotype. V is TRBV20-1 and J is TRBJ2-1; D gene uncertain. Germline CDR1 and CDR2: DFQATT and SNEGSKA (reference sequence). The CDR3 totals 11 residues. The V and J ends lost 3 bases and 3 bases respectively, with 3 bases between them. CDR3 nucleotides: TGCAGTGCTAGCGGCTACAATGAGCAGTTCTTC. This encodes CSASGYNEQFF.

J is TRBJ1-1 and V is TRBV5-1; D not resolved. V shed 0 bases and J shed 2 bases, with 11 bases lying between them. Looked up from germline, CDR1 is SGHRS and CDR2 is YFSETQ. The CDR3 sequence is 15 residues long. Here the CDR3 reads CASSLAPAINTEAFF. The CDR3 region has the DNA TGCGCCAGCAGCTTGGCCCCAGCGATAAACACTGAAGCTTTCTTT.

The genes are TRBV24-1 and TRBJ2-3, with D hard to call. Trimming left V 6 bases short and J 11 bases short, with 5 bases between. CDR1 and CDR2 from the germline V gene are KGHDR and SFDVKD. The CDR3 consists of 9 residues. Written as DNA, the CDR3 is TGTGCCACCAGTAGGAAGCAGTATTTT. Encoded protein: CATSRKQYF.

The chain employs TRBV9 and TRBJ2-4; 9 positions agree with TRBD2. This CDR3 is built from 16 residues. Trimming took 3 bases from V and 3 from J; bases not matched to a gene: 7. Germline CDR1 is SGDLS and CDR2 is YYNGEE. For the CDR3, the DNA is TGTGCCAGCAGCGAACCGCGGGGGGGAGACAAAAACATTCAGTACTTC. Translation: CASSEPRGGDKNIQYF.

The chain combines TRBV12-3 or TRBV12-4 with TRBJ1-1, with 7 bases fitting TRBD1. V gave up 5 bases and J gave up 6 bases; unmatched junction bases: 12. This CDR3 is 15 amino acids long. The DNA of the CDR3 is TGTGCCAGCAGTCGGGAGGGGGCCAGGGTGCCTGAAGCTTTCTTT. It specifies CASSREGARVPEAFF.

The chain uses TRBV9 and TRBJ2-3; 13 nucleotides line up with TRBD2. Per the germline V gene, CDR1 is SGDLS and CDR2 is YYNGEE. Losses at the gene ends were 4 bases for V and 2 bases for J; bases not matched to a gene: 13. This CDR3 is built from 19 residues. CDR3 DNA: TGTGCCAGCAGCCTAGTCCCGGGACTAGCGGGGAAGAACACAGATACGCAGTATTTT. Encoded protein: CASSLVPGLAGKNTDTQYF.

This chain joins TRBV15 and TRBJ2-7; no firm D call. Germline CDR1 is LNHNV and CDR2 is YYDKDF (reference sequence). This CDR3 contains 16 residues. Trimming removed 1 base at V and 8 bases at J, with 21 bases between. CDR3 sequence reads: CATSRARNRVEEKQYF. CDR3 nucleotides: TGTGCCACCAGCAGAGCCCGCAATAGGGTCGAGGAGAAGCAGTACTTC.

The CDR3 DNA follows: TGCGCCAGCGCTTGGAACAGGGTCACCGGGGAGCTGTTTTTT. Protein product: CASAWNRVTGELFF. V usage is TRBV5-1 and J usage is TRBJ2-2; perhaps TRBD1 as D (6 bases). The V end lost 7 bases, the J end lost 4 bases, and 14 bases lay between the germline ends. Germline V lookup: CDR1 SGHRS, CDR2 YFSETQ. CDR3 length: 14 amino acids.

This clonotype was picked up a small number of times. The chain carries TRBV3-1 and TRBJ2-3; D could derive from TRBD1 or TRBD2 (5 bases each). This CDR3 contains 15 residues. Germline loops: CDR1 LGHDT, CDR2 YNNKEL (reference sequence). The V end was cut by 1 base, the J end by 5 bases, with 13 bases between. The CDR3 protein is CASSQGAGAGDTQYF. DNA for the CDR3: TGTGCCAGCAGCCAAGGTGCCGGGGCGGGAGATACGCAGTATTTT.

This chain links TRBV27 with TRBJ1-5; D possibly corresponds to TRBD1 (5 bases). The CDR3 spans 14 residues. Germline assignment: CDR1 MNHEY and CDR2 SMNVEV (reference sequence). With 6 bases removed from V and 6 bases from J, the gap between germline ends came to 15 bases. CDR3 amino acids: CASSYSQGFQPQHF. DNA of the CDR3: TGTGCCAGCAGCTATTCCCAGGGATTTCAGCCCCAGCATTTT.

This rearrangement joins TRBV29-1 to TRBJ1-1, with no clear D. The V gene's germline CDR1 is SQVTM and CDR2 ANQGSEA. The V end was cut by 7 bases, the J end by 10 bases, with 16 bases between. This CDR3 region has 11 residues. The CDR3 nucleotides are TGCAGCGGGTGGACCGGGATAGCAGCTTTCTTT. Translating gives CSGWTGIAAFF.

This sequence joins TRBV3-1 and TRBJ1-1, with D perhaps matching TRBD1 (6 bases). Looked up from germline, CDR1 is LGHDT and CDR2 is YNNKEL (reference sequence). V was trimmed by 6 bases and J by 1 base, leaving 15 bases between them. The CDR3 has 15 residues. This CDR3 is CASRSGGARNTEAFF. CDR3 DNA: TGTGCCAGCAGGTCTGGGGGGGCGCGGAACACTGAAGCTTTCTTT.

This clonotype turned up a few times. This chain connects TRBV5-1 to TRBJ2-5; D is ambiguous. This CDR3 is 13 amino acids long. CDR1 is SGHRS, CDR2 YFSETQ, per germline. The V end lost 2 bases, the J end lost 5 bases, and 10 bases lay between the germline ends. CDR3 sequence: CASSLIMGETQYF. For the CDR3, the DNA is TGCGCCAGCAGCTTAATAATGGGGGAGACCCAGTACTTC.

This clonotype was detected a few times. CDR3 DNA sequence: TGTGCCAGCAGCTTGCGTTGGGAGCAGTTCTTC. It codes for CASSLRWEQFF. This chain uses TRBV11-2 with TRBJ2-1, with D hard to call. The CDR3 is 11 residues long. V dropped 3 bases and J dropped 10 bases, with 7 bases sitting between them. CDR1 SGHAT and CDR2 FQNNGV come from the germline V gene. Drawing the rest from reference TRBV11-2 and TRBJ2-1, the complete variable domain is EAGVAQSPRYKIIEKRQSVAFWCNPISGHATLYWYQQILGQGPKLLIQFQNNGVVDDSQLPKDRFSAERLKGVDSTLKIQPAKLEDSAVYLCASSLRWEQFFGPGTRLTVL.

This chain uses TRBV29-1 with TRBJ2-3; D is perhaps TRBD2 (5 bases). V gave up 6 bases and J gave up 5 bases, with 6 bases separating them. The CDR3 is 10 residues long. Germline loops: CDR1 SQVTM, CDR2 ANQGSEA. In DNA, the CDR3 is TGCAGCGTAGGACTAGATACGCAGTATTTT. Amino acid sequence: CSVGLDTQYF.

In this sample, this clonotype turned up many times. This chain links TRBV20-1 with TRBJ2-2; TRBD2 aligns across 9 bases. The CDR3 runs to 14 residues. V was pared by 7 bases and J by 1 base, with 4 bases of the junction left unmatched. The germline CDR1 and CDR2 sequences are DFQATT and SNEGSKA (reference sequence). The CDR3 bases are TGCAGTGGGAGCGGGGGGTTGAACACCGGGGAGCTGTTTTTT. Amino acid sequence: CSGSGGLNTGELFF.

The genes are TRBV20-1 and TRBJ1-2; D not certain. Trimming removed 6 bases at V and 8 bases at J, with 13 bases between. This CDR3 comprises 11 residues. Germline CDR1 and CDR2: DFQATT and SNEGSKA (reference sequence). The CDR3 loop is CSAVSNGGYTF. The CDR3 nucleotides are TGCAGTGCGGTCAGTAACGGGGGCTACACCTTC.

This clonotype appeared once. The chain carries TRBV20-1 and TRBJ2-2; a possible D gene is TRBD2 (5 bases). CDR1 is DFQATT and CDR2 is SNEGSKA in the germline V gene (reference sequence). The V end was cut by 0 bases, the J end by 8 bases, with 16 bases between. The length of the CDR3 is 15 residues. CDR3 amino acids: CSARDQSGIRGELFF. For the CDR3, the DNA is TGCAGTGCTAGAGATCAGAGCGGAATTAGAGGGGAGCTGTTTTTT.

This CDR3 is CASSLGRLAQETQYF. Written as DNA, the CDR3 is TGTGCCAGCAGCTTAGGACGACTAGCTCAAGAGACCCAGTACTTC. The rearrangement joins TRBV7-9 to TRBJ2-5; 7 bases map to TRBD2. Germline CDR1 and CDR2: SEHNR and FQNEAQ (reference sequence). This CDR3 is 15 amino acids long. The V and J ends lost 1 base and 2 bases, in that order; junction bases with no gene match: 4. The full variable domain, with the rest looked up from reference TRBV7-9 and TRBJ2-5, is DTGVSQNPRHKITKRGQNVTFRCDPISEHNRLYWYRQTLGQGPEFLTYFQNEAQLEKSRLLSDRFSAERPKGSFSTLEIQRTEQGDSAMYLCASSLGRLAQETQYFGPGTRLLVL.

This clonotype has a count of ten or more. The rearrangement joins TRBV28 to TRBJ2-7; TRBD2 matches at 8 bases. This CDR3 comprises 16 residues. Germline CDR1 MDHEN, CDR2 SYDVKM. The V segment lost 2 bases and the J segment 0 bases; nucleotides outside the gene matches: 6. The CDR3 bases are TGTGCCAGCAGTTTAATGGGGCTAGCGGGCTCCTACGAGCAGTACTTC. Amino acid sequence: CASSLMGLAGSYEQYF.

This clonotype has only a few counts. The chain employs TRBV20-1 and TRBJ2-1; 9 bases agree with TRBD2. CDR1 and CDR2 (germline): DFQATT, SNEGSKA (reference sequence). CDR3 length equals 13 residues. Germline trimming cut 6 bases from V and 4 bases from J; bases unmatched to any gene: 4. This CDR3 is CSAALAGYNEQFF. The DNA of the CDR3 is TGCAGTGCGGCACTAGCGGGTTACAATGAGCAGTTCTTC.

This chain joins TRBV20-1 and TRBJ1-4, with no clear D. There are 15 residues in the CDR3. The germline V and J ends were trimmed by 0 bases and 2 bases, with 10 bases remaining between them. CDR1 is DFQATT, CDR2 SNEGSKA, per germline (reference sequence). The CDR3 here is CSARDDGWTNEKLFF. CDR3 in DNA: TGCAGTGCTAGAGATGATGGGTGGACTAATGAAAAACTGTTTTTT.

This clonotype was recorded a few times. The chain couples TRBV29-1 to TRBJ1-4; 7 bases fit TRBD1. The J segment lost 6 bases and the V segment lost 6 bases, leaving 4 bases of the junction unmatched. The CDR3 contains 12 residues. CDR1 and CDR2 from the germline V gene are SQVTM and ANQGSEA. The CDR3 DNA is TGCAGCGTGTTCCAGGGGGATGAAAAACTGTTTTTT. Translating it yields CSVFQGDEKLFF.

The CDR3 DNA follows: TGCGCCAGCAGCTTCCTGGGGGGTCTTGGGGCCGCTGGGGCCAACGTCCTGACTTTC. It yields the protein CASSFLGGLGAAGANVLTF. The chain employs TRBV5-1 and TRBJ2-6; a weak D match, TRBD2 (6 bases). The length of the CDR3 is 19 residues. V shed 2 bases and J shed 2 bases, with 20 bases lying between them. Germline CDR1 is SGHRS and CDR2 is YFSETQ.